Shown below are 6 T cell receptor beta chains from a single sample sequenced in a study of T cell responses to AZD1222 COVID-19 vaccine (dated by TCRdb to the early 2020s). The protocol used for the library was the immunoSEQ multiplex PCR assay. Sourced from immuneACCESS, this table was stored by TCRdb with only in-frame sequences that have V and J called. A share of the clones is absent; for the studies checked, an unresolved V gene accounts for under half, and the remainder has no known explanation. A total of approximately 170,000 clones appear in this sample, roughly nine tenths of them only once. The ten top clones hold 6.5% to 7% of the sample. The sample's time point, from its label and the paper: baseline before first vaccination. Sequencing was performed on peripheral blood, taken on day 0 of AZD1222 vaccination. The receptors come from an adult in good health.

V and J are TRBV19 and TRBJ2-6; D is undetermined. The CDR3 covers 17 residues. Deletions cut 5 bases from V and 0 bases from J, with 14 bases between. In germline, CDR1 is LNHDA, CDR2 SQIVND (reference sequence). The CDR3 nucleotides read TGTGCCAGTAGTGTGATGACGGTGACCTCTGGGGCCAACGTCCTGACTTTC. Its protein product is CASSVMTVTSGANVLTF. Using reference TRBV19 and TRBJ2-6 for the parts outside the CDR3, the full variable domain is DGGITQSPKYLFRKEGQNVTLSCEQNLNHDAMYWYRQDPGQGLRLIYYSQIVNDFQKGDIAEGYSVSREKKESFPLTVTSAQKNPTAFYLCASSVMTVTSGANVLTFGAGSRLTVL.

V usage is TRBV5-1 and J usage is TRBJ2-2, with D possibly TRBD1 on 5 matching bases. Per the germline V gene, CDR1 is SGHRS and CDR2 is YFSETQ. This CDR3 region has 14 residues. Deletions cut 4 bases from V and 7 bases from J, with 14 bases between. The CDR3 bases are TGCGCCAGCAGCCCAACGGGCCAGGGCGGGGAGCTGTTTTTT. Translating it yields CASSPTGQGGELFF.

V and J are TRBV6-6 and TRBJ2-7, with D perhaps matching TRBD1 or TRBD2 (6 bases each). Germline-derived CDR1 and CDR2 are MNHNY and SVGAGI (reference sequence). This CDR3 region has 14 residues. V was shortened by 4 bases and J by 5 bases, with 15 bases between the two germline ends. The CDR3 spells CASSLLGGLNEQYV. The CDR3 nucleotides read TGTGCCAGCAGTTTATTAGGGGGGCTTAACGAGCAGTACGTC.

The chain links TRBV12-3 or TRBV12-4 to TRBJ1-2, with D maybe TRBD1 (5 bases). The CDR3 contains 13 residues. Between the trimmed V and J ends, which lost 6 bases and 6 bases, there was a span of 14 bases. CDR3 coding DNA: TGTGCCAGCAGATTACCAGGGACCCATGGCTACACCTTC. Its protein product is CASRLPGTHGYTF.

CDR3 nucleotide sequence: TGTGCCAGCAGCACTAAAATCATCCGTCAACCCTTGGACTATGGCTACACCTTC. Its translation: CASSTKIIRQPLDYGYTF. The rearrangement uses TRBV5-6 and TRBJ1-2, with no clear D. CDR3 length equals 18 residues. CDR1 is SGHDT and CDR2 is YYEEEE in the germline V gene. Between the trimmed V and J ends, which lost 4 bases and 3 bases, there was a span of 25 bases.

The chain carries TRBV6-6 and TRBJ2-7; perhaps TRBD1 as D (6 bases). Trimming removed 0 bases at V and 4 bases at J, with 10 bases between. The germline CDR1 and CDR2 sequences are MNHNY and SVGAGI (reference sequence). The length of the CDR3 is 14 residues. In DNA, the CDR3 is TGTGCCAGCAGTTACTCGAACAGGGTATACGAGCAGTACGTC. Amino acid sequence: CASSYSNRVYEQYV.